This T cell receptor (beta chain) was sequenced for a study of blood T cell repertoires in COVID-19. Study-wide background: Some COVID-19 samples were acute and others convalescent; all came from the United States, Italy and Spain. PBMCs, B-cell-depleted T cells, or T cells provided the cDNA or gDNA that made up the material.

Per the original methods: Using reference gene primer amplification, nucleated cell counts were estimated. Assay used: immunoSEQ multiplex PCR; TCRdb lists only in-frame clones, some missing. V, J and clone size reflect that table, while D and trimming were determined from the DNA. The profile shows roughly 74,000 clones, 85% to 90% of them singletons. The germline gives CDR1 SGHNT, CDR2 YYREEE (reference sequence). Losses at the gene ends were 4 bases for V and 2 bases for J; bases not matched to a gene: 15. The CDR3 spans 18 residues. The sequenced sample was peripheral blood. The TCR sequence derives from a woman over 75 with active or convalescent COVID-19. The chain recombines TRBV5-4 with TRBJ2-7, with 10 bases lining up with TRBD2. CDR3 sequence: CASSPGGSGGLHAYEQYF. In DNA form, the CDR3 reads TGTGCCAGCAGCCCCGGGGGTAGCGGGGGGCTTCATGCCTACGAGCAGTACTTC.